The clone carrying this TCR beta chain was observed a handful of times. This library used approximately 390 ng RNA and molecular barcoded adaptors spanning alpha/delta and beta/gamma chains. MiXCR, run by TCRdb on the reads, gives a single entry per CDR3 protein. In the table there are 93,000 or so distinct CDR3 sequences, roughly 21% of which are singletons. The V segment lost 7 bases and the J segment 3 bases; nucleotides outside the gene matches: 4. The CDR3 spans 14 residues. Germline loops: CDR1 SNHLY, CDR2 FYNNEI. The data derive from a study of read filtering for tumor transcriptome and immune sequencing.

Material for sequencing was a population of CD138-negative cells sorted from bone marrow. This receptor was taken from a donor at least 40 years old with multiple myeloma. The rearrangement joins TRBV2 to TRBJ2-5, with 11 bases lining up with TRBD2. The CDR3 DNA is TGTGCCAGCACTCTGACTAGCGGGGAAGAGACCCAGTACTTC. This codes for CASTLTSGEETQYF.